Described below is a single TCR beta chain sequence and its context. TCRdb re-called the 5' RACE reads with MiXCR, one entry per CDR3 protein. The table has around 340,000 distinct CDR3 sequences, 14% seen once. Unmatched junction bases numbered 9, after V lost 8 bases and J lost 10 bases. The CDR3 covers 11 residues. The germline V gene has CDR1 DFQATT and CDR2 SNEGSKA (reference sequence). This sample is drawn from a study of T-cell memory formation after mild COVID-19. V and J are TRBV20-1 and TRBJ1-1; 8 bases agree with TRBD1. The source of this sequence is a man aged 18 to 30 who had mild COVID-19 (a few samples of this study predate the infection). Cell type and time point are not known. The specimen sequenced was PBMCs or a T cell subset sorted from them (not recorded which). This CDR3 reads CSPRSRGRAFF. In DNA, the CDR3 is TGCAGTCCCCGGTCCAGGGGGCGAGCTTTCTTT.